This T cell receptor (beta chain) is from a study of OX40 agonist ivuxolimab in advanced cancers. Looking at the study overall: Intravenous ivuxolimab at 0.01 to 10 mg/kg was given to patients every 2 weeks. Dose-escalation subjects each had hepatocellular carcinoma, melanoma, renal cell or head and neck cancer. Patients with prior anti-PD-1, anti-PD-L1 or anti-CTLA-4 therapy were eligible; approximately 40% had some.

The CDR3 is made up of 12 amino acids. Deletions cut 6 bases from V and 7 bases from J, with 12 bases between. Germline loops: CDR1 MNHEY, CDR2 SMNVEV (reference sequence). As concerns this clone: The antigen remains unidentified.

Assay: immunoSEQ multiplex PCR; the TCRdb copy retains only in-frame clones and omits some. In the table there are around 77,000 clones, about nine tenths of which are singletons. Broader study findings: The study found that CD8+ T cells averaged more expanded clones than CD4+.

The receptor comes from an adult with an advanced solid tumor such as melanoma, head and neck, liver or kidney cancer. The sample in question was CD4+ or CD8+ T cells sorted from blood, obtained in a trial of the OX40 agonist ivuxolimab. The gene calls are TRBV27 and TRBJ2-5; D is unresolved. CDR3 residues: CASRGPSRTQYF. CDR3 sequence (DNA): TGTGCCAGCAGGGGCCCTTCGCGGACCCAGTACTTC.